Included here is one T cell receptor (beta chain) sequence, with context. Generated by immunoSEQ multiplex PCR, the TCRdb table keeps only in-frame clones and is missing some. The sample carries about 27,000 clones, roughly 90% recorded once. These data come from a study of T cell responses to AZD1222 COVID-19 vaccine. Sequenced material: peripheral blood, taken 28 days after the second AZD1222 dose. The sequence was obtained from an adult who received the AZD1222 COVID-19 vaccine.

The CDR3 sequence: CASSVSSGYNEQFF. The CDR3 coding sequence is TGTGCCAGCAGCGTCTCTAGCGGGTACAATGAGCAGTTCTTC. The rearrangement uses TRBV9 and TRBJ2-1, with 8 bases matching TRBD2. CDR1 is SGDLS, CDR2 YYNGEE, per germline. Unmatched junction bases numbered 2, after V lost 2 bases and J lost 4 bases. The CDR3 is 14 residues long.